This T cell receptor beta chain emerged from a study of cytomegalovirus exposure and HLA in healthy donors. About the research overall: The same platform was used for the roughly 120 validation repertoires and the roughly 730 first-cohort repertoires, a later analysis reported.

Overall study findings and caveats: The authors listed 180 or so TCR beta chains as cytomegalovirus-associated. Rarity characterized most TCR sequences, yet some public TCRs appeared in many donors. In a later analysis, first-cohort TCR clusters were found to tend to co-occur in the 90 to 150 validation repertoires.

Notes on this clone: Its antigen remains unknown.

The CDR3 contains 14 residues. Germline V lookup: CDR1 SGHAT, CDR2 FQNNGV. The V and J ends lost 5 bases and 8 bases respectively, with 16 bases between them. Produced via immunoSEQ multiplex PCR; TCRdb's table is partial and in-frame only. Here the sample spans 90,000 to 130,000 clones, 90% to 97% being singletons. The rearrangement uses TRBV11-2 and TRBJ2-1, with D unresolved. Sequencing was performed on PBMCs. This receptor was identified in a woman aged 18-35 years in good health and CMV-seronegative. CDR3 DNA sequence: TGTGCCAGCAGCGTACGAGCTAGGATCGATGAGCAGTTCTTC. Translating gives CASSVRARIDEQFF.